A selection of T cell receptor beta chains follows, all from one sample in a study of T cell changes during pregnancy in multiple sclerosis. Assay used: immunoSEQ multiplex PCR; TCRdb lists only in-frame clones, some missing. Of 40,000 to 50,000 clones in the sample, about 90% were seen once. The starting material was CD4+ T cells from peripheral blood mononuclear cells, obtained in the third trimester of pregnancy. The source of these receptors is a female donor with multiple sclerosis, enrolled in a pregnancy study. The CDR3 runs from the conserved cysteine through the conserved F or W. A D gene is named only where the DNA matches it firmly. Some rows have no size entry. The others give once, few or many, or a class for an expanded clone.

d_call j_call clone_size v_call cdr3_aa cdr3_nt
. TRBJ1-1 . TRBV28 CASSLGGGGSEAFF TGTGCCAGCAGTCTAGGCGGCGGGGGGTCTGAAGCTTTCTTT
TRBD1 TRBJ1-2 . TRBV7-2 CASSLTGGGNGYTF TGTGCCAGCAGCCTTACAGGGGGCGGCAATGGCTACACCTTC
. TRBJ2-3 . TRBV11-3 CASSTRTHTSTDTQYF TGTGCCAGCAGCACCCGGACACACACTAGCACAGATACGCAGTATTTT
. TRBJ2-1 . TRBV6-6 CASSYSIRGSHEQFF TGTGCCAGCAGTTACTCGATTCGGGGATCCCATGAGCAGTTCTTC
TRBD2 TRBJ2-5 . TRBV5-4 CASSPTKRESQTQYF TGTGCCAGCAGCCCAACCAAGCGGGAGAGCCAGACCCAGTACTTC
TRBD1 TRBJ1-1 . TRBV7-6 CASSQQGGYTEAFF TGTGCCAGCAGCCAACAGGGGGGATACACTGAAGCTTTCTTT
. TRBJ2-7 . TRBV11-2 CASSSVGTWNEQYF TGTGCCAGCAGCTCTGTGGGGACTTGGAACGAGCAGTACTTC
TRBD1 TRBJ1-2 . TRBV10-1 CASSESIVGTGTGMDYGYTF TGCGCCAGCAGTGAGTCGATTGTTGGGACAGGGACGGGTATGGACTATGGCTACACCTTC
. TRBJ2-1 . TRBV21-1 CASSSCQRFPCGSGRASNEQFF TGTGCCAGCAGCAGTTGTCAACGGTTCCCTTGCGGTAGCGGGAGGGCCTCCAATGAGCAGTTCTTC
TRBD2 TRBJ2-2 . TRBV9 CASSVESLAVAGELFF TGTGCCAGCAGCGTAGAGAGCCTAGCGGTAGCCGGGGAGCTGTTTTTT
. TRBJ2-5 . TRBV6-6 CASSYKSGGVQETQYF TGTGCCAGCAGTTACAAAAGCGGAGGGGTTCAAGAGACCCAGTACTTC
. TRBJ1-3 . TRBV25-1 CASSEYPRGFSSGNTIYF TGTGCCAGCAGTGAATACCCCCGGGGGTTCAGCTCTGGAAACACCATATATTTT
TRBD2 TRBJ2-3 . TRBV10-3 CAISPGGSTDTQYF TGTGCCATCAGCCCGGGGGGAAGCACAGATACGCAGTATTTT
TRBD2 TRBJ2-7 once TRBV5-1 CASSLAGRGGYEQYF TGCGCCAGCTCCCTAGCGGGAAGGGGAGGCTACGAGCAGTACTTC
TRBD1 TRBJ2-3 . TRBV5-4 CASSNQDRGDTDTQYF TGTGCCAGCAGCAACCAGGACAGGGGCGACACAGATACGCAGTATTTT
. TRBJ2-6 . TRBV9 CASSVGGSSGANVLTF TGTGCCAGCAGCGTAGGAGGAAGCTCTGGGGCCAACGTCCTGACTTTC
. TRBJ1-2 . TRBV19 CASSMRRPSGYTF TGTGCCAGTAGTATGAGGCGACCATCGGGCTACACCTTC
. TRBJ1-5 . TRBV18 CASSPRGRQGGDQPQHF TGTGCCAGCTCACCGCGCGGGAGGCAGGGCGGGGATCAGCCCCAGCATTTT
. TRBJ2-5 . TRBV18 CASSPDEWETQYF TGTGCCAGCTCACCCGATGAGTGGGAGACCCAGTACTTC
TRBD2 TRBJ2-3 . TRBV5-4 CASRLSGRASDTQYF TGTGCCAGCAGGTTAAGTGGGAGGGCCTCAGATACGCAGTATTTT
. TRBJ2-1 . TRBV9 CASSIGAEQFF TGTGCCAGCAGTATAGGGGCTGAGCAGTTCTTC
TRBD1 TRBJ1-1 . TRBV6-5 CASRVQGDGTEAFF TGTGCCAGCAGGGTACAGGGGGATGGTACTGAAGCTTTCTTT
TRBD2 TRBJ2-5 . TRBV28 CASKTGGPGETQYF TGTGCCAGCAAAACGGGAGGGCCTGGAGAGACCCAGTACTTC